This T cell receptor (beta chain) was profiled in a study of blood T cells in healthy people across ages. General study points: Older age went with lower TCR beta diversity per million T cells, in a roughly linear way.

In this sample, this clonotype turned up a few times. Its target is not known. One junction end does not reproduce the germline sequence, and a read error may be involved. The second PCR ran about 6 to 12 cycles with a sample-barcoded 5' primer and J-beta primers. TCRdb re-called the 5' RACE reads through MiXCR, storing one row per CDR3 protein. This repertoire shows hundreds of thousands of distinct CDR3 sequences, about 48% found once; its top ten account for 13%. Donors were healthy Caucasian individuals from Russia aged roughly 6 to 90. In germline, CDR1 is SGHTA, CDR2 FQGNSA. This CDR3 spans 11 amino acids.

This sequence was found in a man aged 25-40 years in good health. Specimen: blood. V is TRBV7-2 and J is TRBJ2-6; D ambiguous. CDR3 loop: CANAGANVLTF. The DNA for the CDR3 is TGTGCCAACGCTGGAGCCAACGTCCTGACTTTC.